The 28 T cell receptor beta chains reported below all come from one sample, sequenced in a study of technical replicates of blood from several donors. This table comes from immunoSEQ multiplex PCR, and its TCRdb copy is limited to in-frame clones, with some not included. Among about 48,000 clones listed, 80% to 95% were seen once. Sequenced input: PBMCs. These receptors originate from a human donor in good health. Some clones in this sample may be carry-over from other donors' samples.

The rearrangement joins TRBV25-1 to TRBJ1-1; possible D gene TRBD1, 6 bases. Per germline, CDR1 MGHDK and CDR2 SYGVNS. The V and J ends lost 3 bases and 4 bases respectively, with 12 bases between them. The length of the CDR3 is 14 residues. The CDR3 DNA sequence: TGTGCCAGCAGTGATCCCACAGGGAGCACTGAAGCTTTCTTT. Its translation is CASSDPTGSTEAFF.

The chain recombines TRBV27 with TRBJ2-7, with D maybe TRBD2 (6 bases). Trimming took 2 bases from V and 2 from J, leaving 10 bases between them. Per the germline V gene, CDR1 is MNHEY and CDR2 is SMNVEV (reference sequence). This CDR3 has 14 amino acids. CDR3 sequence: CASSLGGSAYEQYF. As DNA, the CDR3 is TGTGCCAGCAGTTTAGGGGGGTCAGCCTACGAGCAGTACTTC.

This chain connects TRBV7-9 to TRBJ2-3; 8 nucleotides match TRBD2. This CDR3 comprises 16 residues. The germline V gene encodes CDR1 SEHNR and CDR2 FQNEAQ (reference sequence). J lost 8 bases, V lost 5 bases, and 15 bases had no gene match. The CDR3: CASSPSPGLERGTQYF. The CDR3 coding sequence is TGTGCCAGCAGCCCATCCCCGGGACTAGAGAGGGGTACGCAGTATTTT.

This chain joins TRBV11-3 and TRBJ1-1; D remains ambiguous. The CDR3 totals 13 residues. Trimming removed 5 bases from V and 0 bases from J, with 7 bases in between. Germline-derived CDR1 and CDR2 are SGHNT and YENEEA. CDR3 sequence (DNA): TGTGCCAGCAGCCCCACAGTGAACACTGAAGCTTTCTTT. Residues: CASSPTVNTEAFF.

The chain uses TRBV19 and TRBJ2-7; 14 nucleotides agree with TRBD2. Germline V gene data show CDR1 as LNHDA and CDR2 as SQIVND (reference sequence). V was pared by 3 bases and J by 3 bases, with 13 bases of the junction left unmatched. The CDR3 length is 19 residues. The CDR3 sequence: CASSILLPGLAGVGYEQYF. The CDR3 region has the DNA TGTGCCAGTAGTATCCTTCTACCGGGACTAGCGGGAGTGGGCTACGAGCAGTACTTC. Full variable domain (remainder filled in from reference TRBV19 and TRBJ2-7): DGGITQSPKYLFRKEGQNVTLSCEQNLNHDAMYWYRQDPGQGLRLIYYSQIVNDFQKGDIAEGYSVSREKKESFPLTVTSAQKNPTAFYLCASSILLPGLAGVGYEQYFGPGTRLTVT.

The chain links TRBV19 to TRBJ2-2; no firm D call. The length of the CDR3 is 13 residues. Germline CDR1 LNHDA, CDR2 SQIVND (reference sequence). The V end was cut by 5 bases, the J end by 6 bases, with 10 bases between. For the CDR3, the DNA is TGTGCCAGTAGTCCCTCCCTCCCCGGGGAGCTGTTTTTT. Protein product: CASSPSLPGELFF.

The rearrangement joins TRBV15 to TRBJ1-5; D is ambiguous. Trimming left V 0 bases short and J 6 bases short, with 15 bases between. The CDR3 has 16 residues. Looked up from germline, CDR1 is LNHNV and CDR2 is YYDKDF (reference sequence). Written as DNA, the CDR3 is TGTGCCACCAGCAGAGATTTTCAGGTACGGGGTCAGCCCCAGCATTTT. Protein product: CATSRDFQVRGQPQHF.

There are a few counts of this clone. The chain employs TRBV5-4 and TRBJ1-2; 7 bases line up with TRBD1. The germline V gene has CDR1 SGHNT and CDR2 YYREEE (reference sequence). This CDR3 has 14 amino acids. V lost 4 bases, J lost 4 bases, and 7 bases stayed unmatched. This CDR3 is CASSPDRVSYGYTF. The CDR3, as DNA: TGTGCCAGCAGCCCTGACAGGGTGAGCTATGGCTACACCTTC.

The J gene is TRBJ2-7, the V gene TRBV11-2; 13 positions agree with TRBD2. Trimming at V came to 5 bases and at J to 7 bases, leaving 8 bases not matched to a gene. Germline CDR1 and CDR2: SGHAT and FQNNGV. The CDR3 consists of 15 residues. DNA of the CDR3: TGTGCCAGCAGCACCCGGACTAGCGGGAGTCGGGAGCAGTACTTC. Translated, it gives CASSTRTSGSREQYF.

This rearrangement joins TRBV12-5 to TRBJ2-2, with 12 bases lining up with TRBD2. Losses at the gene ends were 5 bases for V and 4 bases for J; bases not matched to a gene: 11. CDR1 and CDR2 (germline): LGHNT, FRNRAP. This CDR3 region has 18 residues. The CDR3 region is CASGTGRLAGASTGELFF. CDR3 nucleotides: TGTGCTAGTGGTACGGGTAGACTAGCGGGGGCCTCCACCGGGGAGCTGTTTTTT.

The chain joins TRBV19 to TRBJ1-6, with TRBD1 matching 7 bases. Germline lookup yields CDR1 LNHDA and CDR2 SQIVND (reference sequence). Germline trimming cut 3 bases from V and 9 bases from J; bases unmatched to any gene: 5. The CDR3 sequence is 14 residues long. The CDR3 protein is CASSILQGVSPLHF. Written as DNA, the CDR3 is TGTGCCAGTAGTATCCTCCAGGGGGTTTCACCCCTCCACTTT.

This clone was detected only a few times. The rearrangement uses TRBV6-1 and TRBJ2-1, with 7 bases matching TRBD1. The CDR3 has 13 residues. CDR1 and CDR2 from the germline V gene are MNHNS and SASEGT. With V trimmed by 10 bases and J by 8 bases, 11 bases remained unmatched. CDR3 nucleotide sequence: TGTGCCATCCGACAGGGAGAAGCCGATGAGCAGTTCTTC. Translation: CAIRQGEADEQFF.

CDR3 nucleotides: TGCGCCAGCAGCTTGGACAGGGCCGGCTCTGGCTACACCTTC. Residues: CASSLDRAGSGYTF. The rearrangement joins TRBV5-1 to TRBJ1-2; perhaps TRBD1 as D (6 bases). The germline V and J ends were trimmed by 0 bases and 7 bases, with 13 bases remaining between them. Germline CDR1 reads SGHRS; CDR2 reads YFSETQ. The CDR3 consists of 14 residues.

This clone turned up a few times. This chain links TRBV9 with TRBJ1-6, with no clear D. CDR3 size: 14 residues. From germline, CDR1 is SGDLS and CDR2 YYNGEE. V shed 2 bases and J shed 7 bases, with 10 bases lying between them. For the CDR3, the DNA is TGTGCCAGCAGCGTTCAGACTTTCAATTCACCCCTCCACTTT. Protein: CASSVQTFNSPLHF.

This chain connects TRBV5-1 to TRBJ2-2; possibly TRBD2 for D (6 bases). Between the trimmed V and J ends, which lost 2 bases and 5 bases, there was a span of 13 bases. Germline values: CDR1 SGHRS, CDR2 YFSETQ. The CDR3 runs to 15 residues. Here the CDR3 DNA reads TGCGCCAGCAGCTTCGTAGCGGAGGGGACCGGGGAGCTGTTTTTT. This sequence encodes CASSFVAEGTGELFF. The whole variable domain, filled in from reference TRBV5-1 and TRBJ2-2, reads KAGVTQTPRYLIKTRGQQVTLSCSPISGHRSVSWYQQTPGQGLQFLFEYFSETQRNKGNFPGRFSGRQFSNSRSEMNVSTLELGDSALYLCASSFVAEGTGELFFGEGSRLTVL.

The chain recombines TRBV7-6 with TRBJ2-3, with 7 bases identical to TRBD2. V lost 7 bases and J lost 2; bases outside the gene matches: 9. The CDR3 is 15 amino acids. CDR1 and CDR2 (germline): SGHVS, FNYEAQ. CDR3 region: CASTLGTIPTDTQYF. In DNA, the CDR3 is TGTGCCAGCACCCTCGGGACTATCCCCACAGATACGCAGTATTTT.

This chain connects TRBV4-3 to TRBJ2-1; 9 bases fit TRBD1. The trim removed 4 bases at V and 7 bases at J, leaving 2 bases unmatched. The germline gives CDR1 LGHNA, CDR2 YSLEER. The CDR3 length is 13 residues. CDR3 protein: CASSLQGANEQFF. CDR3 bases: TGCGCCAGCAGCCTACAGGGGGCAAATGAGCAGTTCTTC.

The CDR3 bases are TGTGCCAGCAGCTTGACAGGACTAGCGCGGCACAATGAGCAGTTCTTC. Encoded protein: CASSLTGLARHNEQFF. V and J are TRBV5-6 and TRBJ2-1, with 9 positions matching TRBD2. Germline-derived CDR1 and CDR2 are SGHDT and YYEEEE. V trimming: 1 base; J trimming: 5 bases; junction bases outside the gene matches: 7. The CDR3 length is 16 residues.

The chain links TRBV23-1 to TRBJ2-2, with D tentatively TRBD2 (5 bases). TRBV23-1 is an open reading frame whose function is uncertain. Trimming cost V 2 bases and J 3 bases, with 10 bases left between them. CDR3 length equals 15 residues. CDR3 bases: TGCGCCAGCAGTCAAGAGGGCCCTTACACCGGGGAGCTGTTTTTT. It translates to CASSQEGPYTGELFF.

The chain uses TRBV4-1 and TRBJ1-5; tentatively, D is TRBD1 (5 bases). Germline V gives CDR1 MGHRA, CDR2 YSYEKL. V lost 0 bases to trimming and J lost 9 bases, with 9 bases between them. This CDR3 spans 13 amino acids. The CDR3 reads CASSQDRGLPQHF. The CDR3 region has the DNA TGCGCCAGCAGCCAAGATCGGGGACTGCCCCAGCATTTT.

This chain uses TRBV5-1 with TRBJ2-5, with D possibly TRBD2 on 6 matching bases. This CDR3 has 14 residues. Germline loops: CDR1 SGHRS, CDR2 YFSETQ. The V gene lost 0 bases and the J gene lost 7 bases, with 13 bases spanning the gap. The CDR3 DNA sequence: TGCGCCAGCAGCTTGGGGCTAGCGTCGGGGACCCAGTACTTC. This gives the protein CASSLGLASGTQYF.

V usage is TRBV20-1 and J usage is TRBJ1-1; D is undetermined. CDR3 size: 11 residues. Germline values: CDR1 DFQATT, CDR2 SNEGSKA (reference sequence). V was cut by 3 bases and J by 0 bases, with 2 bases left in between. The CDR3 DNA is TGCAGTGCTAGCGTGAACACTGAAGCTTTCTTT. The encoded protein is CSASVNTEAFF.

CDR3 region: CASSLGQSSYNEQFF. CDR3 DNA sequence: TGTGCCAGCAGCTTAGGACAGAGCTCCTACAATGAGCAGTTCTTC. V gene TRBV5-4 combines with J gene TRBJ2-1, with D possibly being TRBD1 (6 bases). The CDR3 has 15 amino acids. The germline gives CDR1 SGHNT, CDR2 YYREEE (reference sequence). V lost 2 bases and J 0 bases, leaving 9 bases between the germline ends. Based on the CDR3 plus reference TRBV5-4 and TRBJ2-1, the full variable domain is ETGVTQSPTHLIKTRGQQVTLRCSSQSGHNTVSWYQQALGQGPQFIFQYYREEENGRGNFPPRFSGLQFPNYSSELNVNALELDDSALYLCASSLGQSSYNEQFFGPGTRLTVL.

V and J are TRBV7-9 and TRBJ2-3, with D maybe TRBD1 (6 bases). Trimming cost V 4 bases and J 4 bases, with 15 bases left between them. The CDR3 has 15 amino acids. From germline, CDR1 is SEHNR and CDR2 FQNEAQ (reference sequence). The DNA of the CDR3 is TGTGCCAGCAGCTATTATCAGGGGTCGGCAGATACGCAGTATTTT. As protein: CASSYYQGSADTQYF.

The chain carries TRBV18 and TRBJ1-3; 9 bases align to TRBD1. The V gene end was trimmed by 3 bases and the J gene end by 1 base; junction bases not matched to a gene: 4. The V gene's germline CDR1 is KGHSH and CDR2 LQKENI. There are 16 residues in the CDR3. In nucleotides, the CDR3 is TGTGCCAGCTCACCGCCCGGGACAGGGTCTGGAAACACCATATATTTT. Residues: CASSPPGTGSGNTIYF.

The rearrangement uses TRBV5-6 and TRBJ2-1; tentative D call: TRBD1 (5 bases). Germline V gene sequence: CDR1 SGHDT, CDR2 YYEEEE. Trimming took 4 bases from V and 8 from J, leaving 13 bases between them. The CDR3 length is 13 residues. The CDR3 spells CASSPEQVYEQFF. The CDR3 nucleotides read TGTGCCAGCAGCCCAGAACAGGTCTATGAGCAGTTCTTC.

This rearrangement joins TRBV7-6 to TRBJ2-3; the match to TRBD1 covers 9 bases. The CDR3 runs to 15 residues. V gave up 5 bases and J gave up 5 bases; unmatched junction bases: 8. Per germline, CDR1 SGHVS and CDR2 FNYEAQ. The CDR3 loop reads CASSQQGAWGDTQYF. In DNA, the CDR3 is TGTGCCAGCAGCCAACAGGGGGCATGGGGAGATACGCAGTATTTT.

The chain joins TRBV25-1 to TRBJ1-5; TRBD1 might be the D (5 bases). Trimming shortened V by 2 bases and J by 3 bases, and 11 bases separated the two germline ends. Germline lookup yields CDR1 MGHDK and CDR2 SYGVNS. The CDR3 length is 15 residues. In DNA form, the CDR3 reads TGTGCCAGCAGTGAAGGGGGGGACCTCAATCAGCCCCAGCATTTT. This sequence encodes CASSEGGDLNQPQHF.